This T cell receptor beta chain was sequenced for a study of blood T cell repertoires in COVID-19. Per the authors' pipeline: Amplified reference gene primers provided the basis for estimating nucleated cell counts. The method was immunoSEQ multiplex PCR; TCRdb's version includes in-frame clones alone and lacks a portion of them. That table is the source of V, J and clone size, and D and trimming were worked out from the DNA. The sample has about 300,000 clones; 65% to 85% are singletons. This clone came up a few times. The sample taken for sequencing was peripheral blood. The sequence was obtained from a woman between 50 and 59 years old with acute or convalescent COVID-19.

The CDR3 coding sequence is TGTGCCAGCAGCACGGGGGACGCAACTAATGAAAAACTGTTTTTT. Protein product: CASSTGDATNEKLFF. V is TRBV11-2 and J is TRBJ1-4; weak D call: TRBD1 (5 bases). Germline assignment: CDR1 SGHAT and CDR2 FQNNGV. This CDR3 is built from 15 residues. Deletions cut 5 bases from V and 0 bases from J, with 10 bases between. Drawing the rest from reference TRBV11-2 and TRBJ1-4, the complete variable domain is EAGVAQSPRYKIIEKRQSVAFWCNPISGHATLYWYQQILGQGPKLLIQFQNNGVVDDSQLPKDRFSAERLKGVDSTLKIQPAKLEDSAVYLCASSTGDATNEKLFFGSGTQLSVL.